This TCR beta chain derives from a study of blood T cells in healthy people across ages. Primed by a sample-barcoded 5' primer and a J-beta primer mix, a second PCR proceeded for about 6 to 11 cycles. All samples gave at least 2.5 million CDR3-containing paired-end reads. From the 5' RACE reads, TCRdb called clonotypes with MiXCR, one entry per CDR3 protein. The sample records 750,000 to 850,000 distinct CDR3 sequences, around 25% being singletons. The CDR3 totals 13 residues. Germline CDR1 SGHDN, CDR2 FVKESK. Between the trimmed V and J ends, which lost 4 bases and 1 base, there was a span of 7 bases. This sample also appeared in a second study, on T cells of mothers and their children.

Specimen: blood. The receptor was derived from a boy aged 5-17 years in good health. V and J are TRBV14 and TRBJ1-1; D gene ambiguous. The CDR3 protein is CASSRDTNTEAFF. DNA for the CDR3: TGTGCCAGCAGCCGTGATACGAACACTGAAGCTTTCTTT.